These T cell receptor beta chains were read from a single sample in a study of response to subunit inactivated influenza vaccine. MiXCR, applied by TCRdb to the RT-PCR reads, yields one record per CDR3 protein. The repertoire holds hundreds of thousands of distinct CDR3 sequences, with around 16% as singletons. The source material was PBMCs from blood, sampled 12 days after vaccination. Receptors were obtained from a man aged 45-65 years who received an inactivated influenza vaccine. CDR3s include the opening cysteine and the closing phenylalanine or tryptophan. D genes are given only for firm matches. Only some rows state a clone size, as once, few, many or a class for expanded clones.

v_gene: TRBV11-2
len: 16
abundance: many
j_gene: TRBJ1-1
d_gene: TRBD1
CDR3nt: TGTGCCAGCAGCGGTTACAGGGGGCTCGGTGACACTGAAGCTTTCTTT
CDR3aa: CASSGYRGLGDTEAFF

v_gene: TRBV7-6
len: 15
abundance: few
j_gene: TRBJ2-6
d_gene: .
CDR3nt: TGTGCCAGCAGCTTAGAACGGGCCGGGGCCAACGTCCTGACTTTC
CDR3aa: CASSLERAGANVLTF

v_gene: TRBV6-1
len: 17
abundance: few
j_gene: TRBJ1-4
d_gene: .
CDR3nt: TGTGCCAGCAGTGAAAGAGGGTTCGGGACCAAGGGTGAAAAACTGTTTTTT
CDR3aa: CASSERGFGTKGEKLFF

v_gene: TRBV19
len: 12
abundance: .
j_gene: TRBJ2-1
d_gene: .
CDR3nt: TGTGCCAGTAGTATGGGTACGCTAGAGCAGTTCTTC
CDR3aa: CASSMGTLEQFF

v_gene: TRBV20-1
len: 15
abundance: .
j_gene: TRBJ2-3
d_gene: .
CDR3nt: TGCAGTGCTACACAAACTAGAACATCATCAGATACGCAGTATTTT
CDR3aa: CSATQTRTSSDTQYF

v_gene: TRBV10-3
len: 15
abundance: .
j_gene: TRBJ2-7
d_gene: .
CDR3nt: TGTGCCATCAGTGAAGGGGGGACCCTACGATGGGAGCAGTACTTC
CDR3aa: CAISEGGTLRWEQYF

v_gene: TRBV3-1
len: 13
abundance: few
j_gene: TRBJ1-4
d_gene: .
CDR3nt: TGTGCCAGCAGCCAAGATTCACAGGGTGGGGTGTTTTTT
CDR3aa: CASSQDSQGGVFF

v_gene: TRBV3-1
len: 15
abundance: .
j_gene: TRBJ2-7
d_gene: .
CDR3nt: TGTGCCAGCAGCCAAGCTTCTACAGTCACCTACGAGCAGTACTTC
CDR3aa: CASSQASTVTYEQYF

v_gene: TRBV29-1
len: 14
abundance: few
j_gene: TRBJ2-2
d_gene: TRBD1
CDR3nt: TGCAGCGTTACGACAGGGGGCTATACCGGGGAGCTGTTTTTT
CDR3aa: CSVTTGGYTGELFF

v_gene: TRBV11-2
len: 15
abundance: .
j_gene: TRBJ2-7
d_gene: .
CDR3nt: TGTGCCAGCAGCGTTACCTTGAGGGATTCCTACGAGCAGTACTTC
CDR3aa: CASSVTLRDSYEQYF

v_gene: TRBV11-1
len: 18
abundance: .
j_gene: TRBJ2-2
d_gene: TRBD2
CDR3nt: TGTGCCAGCAGCCCGGGACTAGTTTGGCTTTCGGACACCGGGGAGCTGTTTTTT
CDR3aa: CASSPGLVWLSDTGELFF

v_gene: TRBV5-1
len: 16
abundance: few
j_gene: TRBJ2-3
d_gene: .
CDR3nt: TGCGCCAGCAGCTTGGTCCAGGGGACTAGCACAGATACGCAGTATTTT
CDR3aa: CASSLVQGTSTDTQYF

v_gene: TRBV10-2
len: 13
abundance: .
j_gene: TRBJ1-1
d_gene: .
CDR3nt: TGCGCCAGCAGTGGAATTCGGGGCAATGAAGCTCTCTTT
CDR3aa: CASSGIRGNEALF

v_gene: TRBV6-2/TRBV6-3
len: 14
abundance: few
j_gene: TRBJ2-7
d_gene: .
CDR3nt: TGTGCCAGCAGTTCGGACTTAAGCTCCTACGAGCAGTACTTC
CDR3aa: CASSSDLSSYEQYF

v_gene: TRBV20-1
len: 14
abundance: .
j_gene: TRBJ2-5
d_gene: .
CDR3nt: TGCAGTGCTAGGCGGGTGGGGGCCCGAGAGACCCAGTACTTC
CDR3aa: CSARRVGARETQYF

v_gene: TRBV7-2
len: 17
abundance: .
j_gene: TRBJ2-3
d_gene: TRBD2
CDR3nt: TGTGCCAGCAGCTTATGGGCTAGCGGGGGAACCACAGATACGCAGTATTTT
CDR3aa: CASSLWASGGTTDTQYF

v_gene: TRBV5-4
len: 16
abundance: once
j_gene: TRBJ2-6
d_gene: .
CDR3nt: TGTGCCAGCAGCTTGGCCGGCAACTCTGGGGCCAACGTCCTGACTTTC
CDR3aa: CASSLAGNSGANVLTF